One sample yielded the 31 T cell receptor beta chains listed below, sequenced in a study of regulatory T cells in long-lasting Graves disease. Arm-PCR of CDR3 regions with iRepertoire HTBI primers generated TCR beta libraries. Via MiXCR, TCRdb re-called the multiplex PCR reads, giving one row per CDR3 protein. Among roughly 500,000 distinct CDR3 sequences listed, 14% were seen once. The time point was: newly diagnosed GD, antithyroid drugs for less than 3 months. PBMC-extracted RNA yielded the TCR library. The same sample was also used in a study of T cells in Graves' hyperthyroidism and ophthalmopathy.

This specimen consisted of peripheral blood mononuclear cells (PBMCs), obtained at new diagnosis, from a patient treated with antithyroid drugs. The receptors come from a woman in her 50s with Graves disease.

This clonotype has a count of ten or more. The CDR3 loop reads CASSRWERDSPLHF. The CDR3 DNA follows: TGCGCCAGCAGCAGGTGGGAGCGTGATTCACCCCTCCACTTT. The rearrangement links TRBV5-1 to TRBJ1-6; D uncertain. Trimming shortened V by 4 bases and J by 8 bases, and 13 bases separated the two germline ends. This CDR3 comprises 14 residues. The germline V gene encodes CDR1 SGHRS and CDR2 YFSETQ.

In DNA form, the CDR3 reads TGTGCCAGCAGCCAAGATACAAGCGGGAGCGTATACACCGGGGAGCTGTTTTTT. It translates to CASSQDTSGSVYTGELFF. The rearrangement uses TRBV3-1 and TRBJ2-2; 8 bases align to TRBD2. The CDR3 is 18 amino acids. CDR1 is LGHDT and CDR2 is YNNKEL in the germline V gene (reference sequence). Trimming at V came to 0 bases and at J to 3 bases, leaving 9 bases not matched to a gene.

This clonotype was seen just once. The chain is built from TRBV9 and TRBJ1-1; D possibly corresponds to TRBD1 (6 bases). V lost 3 bases, J lost 3 bases, and 9 bases lay in between. The CDR3 covers 13 residues. Germline loops: CDR1 SGDLS, CDR2 YYNGEE. DNA of the CDR3: TGTGCCAGCAGCGCCCGGACAGACACTGAAGCTTTCTTT. This encodes CASSARTDTEAFF.

The chain uses TRBV2 and TRBJ2-7; the D gene is possibly TRBD2 (5 bases). Germline CDR1 and CDR2: SNHLY and FYNNEI. This CDR3 comprises 14 residues. With 6 bases removed from V and 1 base from J, the gap between germline ends came to 13 bases. The CDR3: CASRSRGRSYEQYF. The CDR3 region has the DNA TGTGCCAGCAGATCCCGGGGAAGGTCCTACGAGCAGTACTTC.

This clonotype came up a few times. The chain employs TRBV3-1 and TRBJ1-6; D is ambiguous. The V gene's germline CDR1 is LGHDT and CDR2 YNNKEL (reference sequence). Deletions cut 0 bases from V and 6 bases from J, with 9 bases between. The CDR3 is 15 residues long. The CDR3 DNA is TGTGCCAGCAGCCAAGATTCGGCTCTTAATTCACCCCTCCACTTT. This codes for CASSQDSALNSPLHF.

In its sample, this clonotype was seen many times. The genes are TRBV28 and TRBJ2-3; no clear D gene. The CDR3 spans 12 residues. Germline CDR1 reads MDHEN; CDR2 reads SYDVKM. The V end was cut by 8 bases, the J end by 6 bases, with 12 bases between. In DNA form, the CDR3 reads TGTGCCAGCGGTCTCACTTCCGATACGCAGTATTTT. It translates to CASGLTSDTQYF. Supplemented by reference TRBV28 and TRBJ2-3, the full variable domain reads DVKVTQSSRYLVKRTGEKVFLECVQDMDHENMFWYRQDPGLGLRLIYFSYDVKMKEKGDIPEGYSVSREKKERFSLILESASTNQTSMYLCASGLTSDTQYFGPGTRLTVL.

This clonotype came up many times. The rearrangement links TRBV5-1 to TRBJ1-5, with D tentatively TRBD1 (6 bases). Germline CDR1 SGHRS, CDR2 YFSETQ. The CDR3 extends over 15 amino acids. V lost 1 base and J 1 base, leaving 9 bases between the germline ends. The CDR3 region is CASSLTGSSNQPQHF. The CDR3 DNA sequence: TGCGCCAGCAGCTTGACAGGGTCCAGCAATCAGCCCCAGCATTTT.

This clonotype came up many times. CDR3 residues: CASTTGANVLTF. DNA of the CDR3: TGTGCCAGCACCACTGGGGCCAACGTCCTGACTTTC. The rearrangement links TRBV12-3 or TRBV12-4 to TRBJ2-6; D unresolved. V lost 7 bases and J 2 bases, leaving 3 bases between the germline ends. This CDR3 is built from 12 residues.

A note on this clonotype: The junction does not match germline at one end; this may be a read error. J is TRBJ2-6 and V is TRBV27; perhaps TRBD2 as D (5 bases). Germline lookup yields CDR1 MNHEY and CDR2 SMNVEV (reference sequence). The CDR3 covers 17 residues. The CDR3 sequence is CAGSLIPSTSGANVLTF. The CDR3 DNA reads as TGTGCCGGCAGTTTAATTCCTAGCACGTCTGGGGCCAACGTCCTGACTTTC.

This clonotype has just a few counts. The V and J genes are TRBV30 and TRBJ2-7, with a possible D match to TRBD1 (5 bases). The CDR3 is 14 amino acids. V lost 6 bases, J lost 2 bases, and 17 bases lay in between. Germline V gene sequence: CDR1 GTSNPN, CDR2 SVGIG (reference sequence). CDR3: CACTKSTGTYEQYF. CDR3 nucleotide sequence: TGTGCCTGCACAAAGAGCACAGGTACCTACGAGCAGTACTTC.

This clonotype has ten or more counts. The genes are TRBV9 and TRBJ2-5, with 9 bases matching TRBD1. Germline V gives CDR1 SGDLS, CDR2 YYNGEE. V lost 0 bases, J lost 0 bases, and 3 bases stayed unmatched. The CDR3 length is 16 residues. CDR3 sequence reads: CASSVGGTGYQETQYF. The DNA of the CDR3 is TGTGCCAGCAGCGTAGGGGGGACAGGGTACCAAGAGACCCAGTACTTC.

This chain uses TRBV6-5 with TRBJ2-7; D possibly corresponds to TRBD2 (6 bases). The germline gives CDR1 MNHEY, CDR2 SVGAGI. The CDR3 is 15 amino acids. The V end lost 0 bases, the J end lost 3 bases, and 12 bases lay between the germline ends. Written as DNA, the CDR3 is TGTGCCAGCAGTTACTCGTCTAGGGAGGTCTACGAGCAGTACTTC. The encoded protein is CASSYSSREVYEQYF.

This clonotype has a count of ten or more. The CDR3 spells CASSFSAGQGNEQFF. CDR3 nucleotide sequence: TGCGCCAGCAGCTTCTCGGCGGGACAGGGCAATGAGCAGTTCTTC. The rearrangement joins TRBV5-1 to TRBJ2-1; 9 bases agree with TRBD1. There are 15 residues in the CDR3. Looked up from germline, CDR1 is SGHRS and CDR2 is YFSETQ. The V gene end was trimmed by 2 bases and the J gene end by 6 bases; junction bases not matched to a gene: 6.

The V call is TRBV11-2, the J call TRBJ2-1, with D tentatively TRBD2 (6 bases). V was clipped by 5 bases and J by 4 bases, with 33 bases between them. CDR1 is SGHAT, CDR2 FQNNGV, per germline. The CDR3 consists of 21 residues. In nucleotides, the CDR3 is TGTGCCAGCAGCCTCCGAGGGCCACTAGCCCAGAAACTGGGTGGGTACAATGAGCAGTTCTTC. Residues: CASSLRGPLAQKLGGYNEQFF.

The V gene is TRBV7-6, the J gene TRBJ2-2; D remains ambiguous. Between the trimmed V and J ends, which lost 5 bases and 1 base, there was a span of 8 bases. Germline CDR1 is SGHVS and CDR2 is FNYEAQ. The CDR3 sequence is 14 residues long. The CDR3 DNA is TGTGCCAGCAGCAACCAGGAGAACACCGGGGAGCTGTTTTTT. This gives the protein CASSNQENTGELFF.

This clonotype was found many times. The chain couples TRBV7-3 to TRBJ2-1; 11 nucleotides line up with TRBD2. V was clipped by 8 bases and J by 5 bases; unmatched bases: 5. The length of the CDR3 is 14 residues. Germline lookup yields CDR1 SGHTA and CDR2 FQGTGA. CDR3 in DNA: TGTGCCAGCCATAGCGGGAGGGGGGACAATGAGCAGTTCTTC. It translates to CASHSGRGDNEQFF.

This clonotype was seen ten or more times. The chain has TRBV28 and TRBJ1-2, with 9 bases matching TRBD1. J gave up 0 bases and V 8 bases, and 7 bases lay outside the gene matches. The CDR3 length is 15 residues. The germline V gene has CDR1 MDHEN and CDR2 SYDVKM. The CDR3 is CASRAWTGANYGYTF. The CDR3 DNA is TGTGCCAGCCGGGCATGGACAGGGGCTAACTATGGCTACACCTTC.

This clonotype was seen ten or more times. The chain couples TRBV7-8 to TRBJ2-7, with 8 positions matching TRBD1. With V trimmed by 3 bases and J by 6 bases, 4 bases remained unmatched. In germline, CDR1 is SGHVS, CDR2 FQNEAQ. The CDR3 totals 13 residues. CDR3 in amino acids: CASSFRTGSEQYF. In nucleotides, the CDR3 is TGTGCCAGCAGCTTTCGGACAGGGAGCGAGCAGTACTTC.

There are many counts of this clonotype. CDR3 protein: CASSDGQVYEQYF. In DNA, the CDR3 is TGTGCCAGCAGCGACGGACAGGTCTACGAGCAGTACTTC. The chain recombines TRBV28 with TRBJ2-7; 7 bases fit TRBD1. The trim removed 6 bases at V and 3 bases at J, leaving 5 bases unmatched. The germline V gene has CDR1 MDHEN and CDR2 SYDVKM. This CDR3 has 13 amino acids.

The CDR3 loop is CASSPGQGGSYQETQYF. In DNA form, the CDR3 reads TGTGCCAGCTCCCCTGGACAGGGGGGCTCGTACCAAGAGACCCAGTACTTC. V is TRBV18 and J is TRBJ2-5, with 10 bases identical to TRBD1. Germline V gene lookup returns CDR1 KGHSH and CDR2 LQKENI. The CDR3 is made up of 17 amino acids. V lost 6 bases, J lost 0 bases, and 10 bases stayed unmatched.

This chain uses TRBV9 with TRBJ2-2, with TRBD2 matching 9 bases. The CDR3 runs to 15 residues. V dropped 5 bases and J dropped 3; count of bases not matched to a gene: 5. Germline lookup yields CDR1 SGDLS and CDR2 YYNGEE. The CDR3 sequence: CASSRSGSHTGELFF. The CDR3 DNA follows: TGTGCCAGCAGTCGTAGCGGGAGTCACACCGGGGAGCTGTTTTTT.

This clonotype was observed at least ten times. The V call is TRBV7-9, the J call TRBJ2-3; 8 bases agree with TRBD2. Trimming took 5 bases from V and 0 from J; bases not matched to a gene: 4. CDR3 length: 15 residues. Germline CDR1 is SEHNR and CDR2 is FQNEAQ (reference sequence). The CDR3 here is CASSTVAGSTDTQYF. The DNA for the CDR3 is TGTGCCAGCAGCACTGTAGCGGGAAGCACAGATACGCAGTATTTT. Full variable domain (missing parts from reference TRBV7-9 and TRBJ2-3): DTGVSQNPRHKITKRGQNVTFRCDPISEHNRLYWYRQTLGQGPEFLTYFQNEAQLEKSRLLSDRFSAERPKGSFSTLEIQRTEQGDSAMYLCASSTVAGSTDTQYFGPGTRLTVL.

This clonotype appeared a few times. This chain links TRBV9 with TRBJ2-2; tentative D call: TRBD1 (6 bases). CDR1 SGDLS and CDR2 YYNGEE come from the germline V gene. The CDR3 length is 15 residues. Trimming removed 0 bases from V and 1 base from J, with 7 bases in between. The CDR3 loop reads CASSVETGNTGELFF. Here the CDR3 DNA reads TGTGCCAGCAGCGTAGAGACAGGGAACACCGGGGAGCTGTTTTTT. Filled out from reference TRBV9 and TRBJ2-2, the complete variable domain reads DSGVTQTPKHLITATGQRVTLRCSPRSGDLSVYWYQQSLDQGLQFLIQYYNGEERAKGNILERFSAQQFPDLHSELNLSSLELGDSALYFCASSVETGNTGELFFGEGSRLTVL.

The V and J genes are TRBV11-2 and TRBJ2-6; D is unclear. The germline V gene encodes CDR1 SGHAT and CDR2 FQNNGV. V shed 3 bases and J shed 0 bases, with 15 bases lying between them. CDR3 length: 18 residues. The CDR3 protein is CASSFNHGKFSGANVLTF. The CDR3 coding sequence is TGTGCCAGCAGCTTCAATCACGGAAAATTCTCTGGGGCCAACGTCCTGACTTTC.

The CDR3 region is CASSRQGENSPLHF. In DNA, the CDR3 is TGTGCCAGCAGTCGACAGGGGGAAAATTCACCCCTCCACTTT. The chain joins TRBV9 to TRBJ1-6, with 9 nucleotides matching TRBD1. Looked up from germline, CDR1 is SGDLS and CDR2 is YYNGEE. V was clipped by 5 bases and J by 7 bases; unmatched bases: 4. This CDR3 contains 14 residues.

As regards this clonotype: An end of the junction differs from the germline gene, which may be a read error. J is TRBJ1-1 and V is TRBV5-5, with D unclear. The CDR3 runs 15 residues. In germline, CDR1 is SGHKS, CDR2 YYEKEE (reference sequence). CDR3 nucleotide sequence: TGCGCCAGCAGCTATAACGCCGGCGATGGCACTAAAGCTTTCTTT. Protein: CASSYNAGDGTKAFF.

The rearrangement links TRBV7-2 to TRBJ2-7, with 7 bases lining up with TRBD1. The CDR3 is 13 residues long. Germline-derived CDR1 and CDR2 are SGHTA and FQGNSA. V was clipped by 7 bases and J by 3 bases; unmatched bases: 6. The CDR3 coding sequence is TGTGCCAGCAAAACAGGGGTGGGCTACGAGCAGTACTTC. As protein: CASKTGVGYEQYF.

Many counts were recorded for this clonotype. V is TRBV20-1 and J is TRBJ2-1, with 7 bases aligning to TRBD1. This CDR3 spans 18 amino acids. Germline V gene lookup returns CDR1 DFQATT and CDR2 SNEGSKA (reference sequence). V gave up 7 bases and J gave up 1 base; unmatched junction bases: 19. CDR3 in amino acids: CSDVYCSTGYGSYNEQFF. CDR3 nucleotide sequence: TGCAGTGACGTCTACTGCTCGACAGGGTACGGGTCCTACAATGAGCAGTTCTTC.

This clonotype was found many times. V usage is TRBV5-1 and J usage is TRBJ1-2; D is undetermined. V was cut by 1 base and J by 0 bases, with 7 bases left in between. Germline CDR1 is SGHRS and CDR2 is YFSETQ. The CDR3 loop spans 14 amino acids. In DNA form, the CDR3 reads TGCGCCAGCAGCTTGCGGGCTCCTAACTATGGCTACACCTTC. Its translation: CASSLRAPNYGYTF.

This clonotype has ten or more counts. CDR3: CASSQSIGEQYF. As DNA, the CDR3 is TGTGCCAGCAGCCAATCTATCGGCGAGCAGTACTTC. The gene calls are TRBV3-1 and TRBJ2-7; D gene ambiguous. From germline, CDR1 is LGHDT and CDR2 YNNKEL (reference sequence). This CDR3 is 12 amino acids long. Trimming removed 2 bases from V and 6 bases from J, with 8 bases in between.

Ten or more counts support this clonotype. The genes are TRBV11-2 and TRBJ2-7; a weak D match, TRBD1 (5 bases). V lost 4 bases and J 10 bases, leaving 23 bases between the germline ends. This CDR3 has 15 residues. Germline loops: CDR1 SGHAT, CDR2 FQNNGV. The CDR3 DNA follows: TGTGCCAGCAGCTCCGCCGACAGTCTATCACCTCAACAGTACTTC. Protein sequence: CASSSADSLSPQQYF.